This entry describes one T cell receptor (beta chain). What it binds is not known. This record comes from a study of T cell responses to AZD1222 COVID-19 vaccine. The study, taken as a whole, reports: Reports indicate that nearly half of spike-specific TCRs are directed at unmutated variant regions.

The CDR3 loop spans 13 amino acids. The V end lost 7 bases, the J end lost 9 bases, and 16 bases lay between the germline ends. Germline CDR1 and CDR2: MNHEY and SMNVEV (reference sequence). Using immunoSEQ multiplex PCR, the repertoire was profiled, and TCRdb retains in-frame clones only, with some absent. The sample contains some 140,000 clones, approximately 92% of which appear only once. Source: peripheral blood, taken 28 days after the second AZD1222 dose. The clonotype was recovered from an adult who received the AZD1222 COVID-19 vaccine. The gene calls are TRBV27 and TRBJ2-1; D gene unclear. The CDR3 DNA follows: TGTGCCAGCAAAGGTTGGAACCTCGGTGAGCAGTTCTTC. This codes for CASKGWNLGEQFF.